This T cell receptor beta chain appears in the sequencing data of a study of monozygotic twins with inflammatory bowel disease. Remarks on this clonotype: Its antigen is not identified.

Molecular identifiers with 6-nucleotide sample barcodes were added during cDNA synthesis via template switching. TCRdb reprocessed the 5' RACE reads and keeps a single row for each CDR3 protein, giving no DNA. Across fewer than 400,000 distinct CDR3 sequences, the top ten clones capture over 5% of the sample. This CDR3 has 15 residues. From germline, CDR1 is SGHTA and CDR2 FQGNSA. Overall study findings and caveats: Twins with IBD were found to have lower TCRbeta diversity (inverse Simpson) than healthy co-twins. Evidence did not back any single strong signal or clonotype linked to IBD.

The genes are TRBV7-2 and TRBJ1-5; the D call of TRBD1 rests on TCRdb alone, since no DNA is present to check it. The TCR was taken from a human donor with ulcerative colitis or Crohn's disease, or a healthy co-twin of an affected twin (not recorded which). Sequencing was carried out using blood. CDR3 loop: CASSLDRGTSQPQHF.